This TCR beta chain was recovered during a study of blood T cell repertoires in COVID-19. TCRdb keeps only in-frame clones here, not all; method: immunoSEQ multiplex PCR. This sample has tens of thousands of clones, with more than 65% found just once. The CDR3 covers 13 residues. CDR1 is SGHDT and CDR2 is YYEEEE in the germline V gene. Between the trimmed V and J ends, which lost 4 bases and 3 bases, there was a span of 11 bases. Sequencing was done on a sample of peripheral blood. V usage is TRBV5-6 and J usage is TRBJ2-7; possible D gene TRBD2, 6 bases. This TCR came from an older man with COVID-19, enrolled during active disease. In DNA, the CDR3 is TGTGCCAGCAGCCTATCGGGACTCTACGAGCAGTACTTC. It yields the protein CASSLSGLYEQYF. Full variable domain (missing parts from reference TRBV5-6 and TRBJ2-7): DAGVTQSPTHLIKTRGQQVTLRCSPKSGHDTVSWYQQALGQGPQFIFQYYEEEERQRGNFPDRFSGHQFPNYSSELNVNALLLGDSALYLCASSLSGLYEQYFGPGTRLTVT.